One and the same sample provided the 25 T cell receptor beta chains below, sequenced in a study of early stage breast cancer tumors. TCRdb's copy holds only in-frame clones and misses some; the assay was immunoSEQ multiplex PCR. The sample lists about 51,000 clones, approximately 78% occurring once. Specimen: blood. The receptors were gathered from a person in their 40s with breast cancer.

V usage is TRBV4-2 and J usage is TRBJ2-3; unclear D gene. Between the trimmed V and J ends, which lost 4 bases and 0 bases, there was a span of 5 bases. The CDR3 totals 13 residues. Germline V gene lookup returns CDR1 LGHNA and CDR2 YNFKEQ. In DNA, the CDR3 is TGTGCCAGCAGCCGCCTTAGCACAGATACGCAGTATTTT. Protein product: CASSRLSTDTQYF.

The J gene is TRBJ2-5, the V gene TRBV19; 10 bases agree with TRBD2. The CDR3 runs to 16 residues. The germline CDR1 and CDR2 sequences are LNHDA and SQIVND (reference sequence). V was clipped by 4 bases and J by 4 bases; unmatched bases: 9. The DNA for the CDR3 is TGTGCCAGTAGTACCCTAGCGGGAGTTGCGGGAGAGACCCAGTACTTC. Its protein is CASSTLAGVAGETQYF.

V and J are TRBV29-1 and TRBJ2-7; D is tentatively TRBD1 or TRBD2 (5 bases each). Germline V lookup: CDR1 SQVTM, CDR2 ANQGSEA. The V end lost 1 base, the J end lost 5 bases, and 9 bases lay between the germline ends. The length of the CDR3 is 12 residues. CDR3 sequence reads: CSVEGVGDEQYF. The CDR3, as DNA: TGCAGCGTTGAAGGGGTGGGGGACGAGCAGTACTTC.

The genes are TRBV5-1 and TRBJ2-1, with D perhaps matching TRBD1 (6 bases). There are 13 residues in the CDR3. V was trimmed by 4 bases and J by 7 bases, leaving 12 bases between them. Germline CDR1 and CDR2: SGHRS and YFSETQ. This chain's CDR3 is CASSRGTGNEQFF. DNA of the CDR3: TGCGCCAGCAGCCGGGGTACAGGGAATGAGCAGTTCTTC. Combining the CDR3 with reference TRBV5-1 and TRBJ2-1 gives the whole variable domain KAGVTQTPRYLIKTRGQQVTLSCSPISGHRSVSWYQQTPGQGLQFLFEYFSETQRNKGNFPGRFSGRQFSNSRSEMNVSTLELGDSALYLCASSRGTGNEQFFGPGTRLTVL.

A few counts support this clone. The chain recombines TRBV18 with TRBJ2-3; D may be TRBD1 or TRBD2 (5 bases each). Germline V gives CDR1 KGHSH, CDR2 LQKENI. The CDR3 has 12 residues. The V and J ends lost 4 bases and 3 bases respectively, with 5 bases between them. In DNA form, the CDR3 reads TGTGCCAGCTCACGGGGGACAGATACGCAGTATTTT. This translates into CASSRGTDTQYF.

V and J are TRBV29-1 and TRBJ2-7, with D possibly TRBD2 on 5 matching bases. V was pared by 7 bases and J by 5 bases, with 15 bases between. The germline V gene has CDR1 SQVTM and CDR2 ANQGSEA. This CDR3 has 12 amino acids. DNA of the CDR3: TGCAGCGCAAGCGGCGTGAGGGACGAGCAGTACTTC. It encodes CSASGVRDEQYF.

The chain is built from TRBV10-3 and TRBJ1-5; the D is unclear. V lost 3 bases and J 9 bases, leaving 15 bases between the germline ends. The CDR3 is 14 residues long. Germline V gene sequence: CDR1 ENHRY, CDR2 SYGVKD. The CDR3 spells CAISEKQTWMPQHF. CDR3 DNA: TGTGCCATCAGTGAAAAACAGACCTGGATGCCCCAGCATTTT.

J is TRBJ2-1 and V is TRBV16; 8 nucleotides agree with TRBD1. The germline V gene encodes CDR1 KGHSY and CDR2 FQNENV. The CDR3 covers 13 residues. After removal of 0 bases from V and 9 bases from J, the junction contained 1 base not matched to a gene. This CDR3 is CASSQSTGVEQFF. The CDR3 coding sequence is TGTGCCAGCAGCCAATCGACAGGGGTTGAGCAGTTCTTC.

This CDR3 reads CASSLVPVQGHGYGYTF. The CDR3 nucleotides are TGTGCCAGCAGCTTGGTACCCGTACAGGGACATGGCTATGGCTACACCTTC. This chain links TRBV5-5 with TRBJ1-2; TRBD1 is a possible D gene (6 bases). Per germline, CDR1 SGHKS and CDR2 YYEKEE (reference sequence). The CDR3 extends over 17 amino acids. V was trimmed by 0 bases and J by 4 bases, leaving 19 bases between them.

Note on this clone: The same CDR3 arises from other DNA sequences in this sample as well. The rearrangement uses TRBV19 and TRBJ1-1, with D unclear. CDR1 and CDR2 from the germline V gene are LNHDA and SQIVND (reference sequence). This CDR3 is 13 amino acids long. V was clipped by 3 bases and J by 1 base, with 6 bases between them. The CDR3, as DNA: TGTGCCAGTAGTATCCGGGGGAACACTGAAGCTTTCTTT. This translates into CASSIRGNTEAFF.

DNA for the CDR3: TGTGCCAGCAGGTTATTGGTGGGATCGGGCGAGCAGTACTTC. It codes for CASRLLVGSGEQYF. This sequence joins TRBV5-8 and TRBJ2-7; D remains unclear. This CDR3 contains 14 residues. Germline V CDR1 and CDR2: SGHTS, YDEGEE. V shed 5 bases and J shed 6 bases, with 18 bases lying between them.

The gene calls are TRBV5-4 and TRBJ1-2; TRBD1 might be the D (5 bases). Deletions cut 4 bases from V and 2 bases from J, with 18 bases between. In germline, CDR1 is SGHNT, CDR2 YYREEE (reference sequence). The CDR3 has 16 amino acids. The CDR3 DNA sequence: TGTGCCAGCAGCCCCGCCCGGACACTACTAAACTATGGCTACACCTTC. It encodes CASSPARTLLNYGYTF. The full variable domain, its missing parts supplied by reference TRBV5-4 and TRBJ1-2, is ETGVTQSPTHLIKTRGQQVTLRCSSQSGHNTVSWYQQALGQGPQFIFQYYREEENGRGNFPPRFSGLQFPNYSSELNVNALELDDSALYLCASSPARTLLNYGYTFGSGTRLTVV.

The chain carries TRBV19 and TRBJ1-4; TRBD1 matches 8 bases. The V and J ends lost 6 bases and 10 bases, in that order; junction bases with no gene match: 13. The CDR3 length is 15 residues. The germline gives CDR1 LNHDA, CDR2 SQIVND (reference sequence). The CDR3 DNA reads as TGTGCCAGTAGCGATAGGGGACAGGTGACGGGAAAACTGTTTTTT. It translates to CASSDRGQVTGKLFF.

The chain carries TRBV9 and TRBJ2-3; D gene ambiguous. This CDR3 has 12 amino acids. Germline V gives CDR1 SGDLS, CDR2 YYNGEE. V lost 4 bases and J 6 bases, leaving 9 bases between the germline ends. The CDR3 nucleotides read TGTGCCAGCAGCTCAGGATGGGATACGCAGTATTTT. As protein: CASSSGWDTQYF. Drawing the rest from reference TRBV9 and TRBJ2-3, the complete variable domain is DSGVTQTPKHLITATGQRVTLRCSPRSGDLSVYWYQQSLDQGLQFLIQYYNGEERAKGNILERFSAQQFPDLHSELNLSSLELGDSALYFCASSSGWDTQYFGPGTRLTVL.

V and J are TRBV10-2 and TRBJ2-3; D gene unclear. The CDR3 length is 14 residues. Germline values: CDR1 WSHSY, CDR2 SAAADI. V was cut by 1 base and J by 0 bases, with 5 bases left in between. Here the CDR3 reads CASSELASTDTQYF. In DNA form, the CDR3 reads TGCGCCAGCAGTGAGTTGGCTAGCACAGATACGCAGTATTTT.

The J gene is TRBJ2-5, the V gene TRBV2; D possibly matches TRBD1 or TRBD2 (5 bases each). Per germline, CDR1 SNHLY and CDR2 FYNNEI. With 3 bases removed from V and 7 bases from J, the gap between germline ends came to 21 bases. The CDR3 length is 16 residues. Here the CDR3 reads CASSEPAGTNVRTQYF. CDR3 coding DNA: TGTGCCAGCAGTGAGCCCGCCGGGACCAACGTGAGGACCCAGTACTTC.

The chain couples TRBV7-6 to TRBJ2-5, with D unresolved. Deletions cut 2 bases from V and 5 bases from J, with 12 bases between. There are 14 residues in the CDR3. Germline lookup yields CDR1 SGHVS and CDR2 FNYEAQ. The CDR3 protein is CASSLSTAGETQYF. The CDR3 DNA reads as TGTGCCAGCAGCTTAAGTACGGCCGGGGAGACCCAGTACTTC.

This clone was counted a few times. The V call is TRBV7-9, the J call TRBJ1-1; the match to TRBD1 covers 9 bases. J gave up 6 bases and V 0 bases, and 8 bases lay outside the gene matches. CDR1 and CDR2 from the germline V gene are SEHNR and FQNEAQ (reference sequence). This CDR3 is built from 16 residues. CDR3 sequence reads: CASSLAYRGQGPEAFF. Here the CDR3 DNA reads TGTGCCAGCAGCTTAGCCTACCGAGGACAGGGGCCTGAAGCTTTCTTT.

This sequence joins TRBV5-8 and TRBJ2-7, with D perhaps matching TRBD1 (5 bases). Germline loops: CDR1 SGHTS, CDR2 YDEGEE. V was clipped by 1 base and J by 3 bases, with 11 bases between them. The CDR3 runs 14 residues. The CDR3 loop is CASSLWQGGYEQYF. The CDR3 bases are TGTGCCAGCAGCTTGTGGCAGGGTGGCTACGAGCAGTACTTC.

The V and J genes are TRBV30 and TRBJ2-1, with D maybe TRBD1 (6 bases). The CDR3 length is 11 residues. Per the germline V gene, CDR1 is GTSNPN and CDR2 is SVGIG (reference sequence). Between the trimmed V and J ends, which lost 6 bases and 9 bases, there was a span of 12 bases. As DNA, the CDR3 is TGTGCCTGTAATAAGGGGGTTGAGCAGTTCTTC. Its translation is CACNKGVEQFF.

This clone rates as medium-sized. V is TRBV4-2 and J is TRBJ2-7; 7 positions match TRBD2. Trimming removed 0 bases from V and 0 bases from J; junction bases left unmatched: 8. This CDR3 region has 17 residues. Germline V gene lookup returns CDR1 LGHNA and CDR2 YNFKEQ. The DNA for the CDR3 is TGTGCCAGCAGCCAAGAAGGACCGGGAGGCCCCTCCTACGAGCAGTACTTC. Its protein product is CASSQEGPGGPSYEQYF.

The chain carries TRBV6-4 and TRBJ2-3; D is unclear. CDR1 is MRHNA, CDR2 SNTAGT, per germline. The CDR3 totals 13 residues. Trimming took off 4 bases at V and 4 bases at J, with 9 bases between the two ends. The CDR3 DNA is TGTGCCAGCAGTGTCGGGCCCGCAGATACGCAGTATTTT. It encodes CASSVGPADTQYF.

This sequence joins TRBV29-1 and TRBJ2-7; D is possibly TRBD1 (7 bases). The germline gives CDR1 SQVTM, CDR2 ANQGSEA. CDR3 size: 15 residues. The germline V and J ends were trimmed by 7 bases and 1 base, with 20 bases remaining between them. For the CDR3, the DNA is TGCAGCGGAGGGGGCGGGCAGGGGGGATCCTACGAGCAGTACTTC. Translated, it gives CSGGGGQGGSYEQYF.

This chain connects TRBV7-2 to TRBJ1-5; weak D call: TRBD1 (5 bases). V lost 5 bases and J lost 4, with 9 bases in between. Germline V gene data show CDR1 as SGHTA and CDR2 as FQGNSA. This CDR3 region has 13 residues. The CDR3 loop reads CASSLTVNQPQHF. Written as DNA, the CDR3 is TGTGCCAGCAGCCTGACAGTGAATCAGCCCCAGCATTTT.

The chain employs TRBV7-2 and TRBJ1-1; 8 bases line up with TRBD1. The CDR3 has 13 residues. CDR1 is SGHTA, CDR2 FQGNSA, per germline. Trimming took 5 bases from V and 4 from J; bases not matched to a gene: 3. CDR3 DNA sequence: TGTGCCAGCAGCCAACAGGGGGTCACTGAAGCTTTCTTT. Its protein product is CASSQQGVTEAFF.